This T cell receptor beta chain was identified during a study of CD8 T cells in Susac syndrome. V lost 7 bases, J lost 2 bases, and 17 bases lay in between. CDR1 is SNHLY, CDR2 FYNNEI, per germline. The CDR3 covers 15 residues. With random hexamers, reverse transcription was performed on roughly 0.45 to 1 ug of RNA. The method of amplification for TCR beta CDR3 was immunoSEQ multiplex PCR, covering 54 Vbeta and 13 Jbeta. Via MiXCR, TCRdb re-called the immunoSEQ multiplex PCR reads, giving one row per CDR3 protein. Here the sample spans roughly 200,000 distinct CDR3 sequences, about 95% being singletons. The authors sequenced TCR beta from blood CD8+ and CD4+ T cells.

The sample comprised CD4+ T cells from PBMCs. This receptor was obtained from a human donor with multiple sclerosis. This chain joins TRBV2 and TRBJ2-5; D might be TRBD1 or TRBD2, each matching 5 bases. CDR3 in amino acids: CASTAGALGQETQYF. The DNA of the CDR3 is TGTGCCAGCACCGCCGGGGCGCTTGGACAAGAGACCCAGTACTTC.